This T cell receptor beta chain derives from a study of molecular identifiers for immune sequencing clone quantification. Whole-study context: Across replicate runs, RNA obtained from around 20,000 or 100,000 naive CD8 cells was divided into five, with four undergoing sequencing.

Bulk TCR libraries were made with methods that had been previously described and with listed TCR primers. MiXCR was run by TCRdb on the PCR reads, yielding one entry per CDR3 protein. The profile shows 300,000 to 400,000 distinct CDR3 sequences, roughly a quarter of them singletons. About this clonotype: Antigen unknown.

Germline assignment: CDR1 MNHEY and CDR2 SMNVEV (reference sequence). The CDR3 covers 13 residues. V lost 3 bases to trimming and J lost 5 bases, with 9 bases between them. Study-level points and caveats: Sharing of a barcode by identical TCR molecules could cause highly expanded clone sizes to be underestimated.

The receptor's source is a human donor in good health. Some libraries in this study had Jurkat cell RNA spiked in. The specimen was naive CD8+ T cells from blood, with Jurkat cell RNA spiked in. As for subset: FACS-sorted CD8+CD4-CCR7+CD45RA+ naive T cells. J is TRBJ2-3 and V is TRBV27; D is uncertain. The DNA of the CDR3 is TGTGCCAGCAGTTTGTTCCCACAAGATACGCAGTATTTT. It yields the protein CASSLFPQDTQYF.